This entry describes one T cell receptor (beta chain). This clonotype is considered medium-sized (0.01 to 0.1%). This clone's antigen is unknown. Qualities for individual bases were not recorded, and no much larger clone is one base off. From the cysteine up to the phenylalanine, the CDR3 has a length of 20 residues. The retained sequence is limited to the CDR3, 60 bases, with the frame set at the first base. Cut back by 1 base and 0 bases, the V and J ends lie 22 bases apart. The germline V gene supplies CDR1 MGHDK and CDR2 SYGVNS. Library preparation was by single-cell sequencing. TCRdb shows the sequencer as Illumina NovaSeq 6000. The BD Rhapsody Targeted mRNA and AbSeq Reagent Kit was used in a microwell format for cell capture and library preparation. The libraries included TCR, sample tags, AbSeq, and targeted mRNA from the Human T-Cell Expression Panel, along with custom TOX and TOX2 primers. An Illumina NovaSeq was used to sequence the libraries. The authors processed their data as follows. The analysis covered approximately 9,900 cells in total, of which 6,500 to 8,000 were CD8 T cells and about 4,500 were CD8 T cells with an identifiable TCR CDR3. On the Seven Bridges Genomics platform, raw data were run through the BD Rhapsody Targeted Analysis Pipeline with V(D)J processing. SeqGeq 1.6.0 was used for quality control, Sample Tag demultiplexing with Lex-BDSMK, clone identification with VDJ Explorer, and Seurat clustering. Clones making up <1% of CD8 T cells were classified as non-expanded, and clones making up >2.5% of the sample were classified as clonal expansions. The public reads were quality trimmed at Q25 with fastp and then assembled into clones with MiXCR by TCRdb, keeping productive beta chains. Rows are unified per CDR3 protein, each entry keeping the most common DNA and genes. Here the V and J calls rest on TCRdb's processing, not on the authors' analysis. A total of approximately 22,000 distinct CDR3 sequences appear in this sample, roughly a third of them only once. The ten biggest clones cover under 30% of the sample.

Sample time point, as interpreted from the label and publication: five sample-tagged time points from pre-transplant (day -1) to day 368 post-transplant, pooled. After thawing, PBMC were stimulated with a CMV IE-1 overlapping peptide library for more than 9 hours, with no transport inhibitors added. Thawed cells were rested overnight and then stimulated in R10 medium with CD28/CD49d costimulation. The IE-1 peptide library was made up of 15-amino-acid peptides, each overlapping by 11 amino acids. Each time point was barcoded using BD Single-Cell Multiplexing Kit Sample Tags, after which the barcoded samples were pooled and stained with oligo-conjugated anti-CD45RA plus sorting antibodies. A BD FACSAria III was used to sort CMV-responsive CD8+CD137+ and CD4+CD154+ T cells at 4-way purity. Blood was drawn into EDTA vacutainers and was processed by Ficoll gradient within 1-24 hours. These data originate in a study of immune aging and cytomegalovirus after organ transplant listed by TCRdb under 2021. Turning to the overall study: Three-drug immunosuppression with prednisone, tacrolimus, and mycophenolate was given to all transplant recipients. What the authors observed across the whole study: Large clones contained a bigger proportion of TEMRA cells, and over time the seven largest clones (approximately 1,900 cells) picked up aged and TEMRA cells and lost TCM cells. Post-transplant increases in aged-phenotype cells were observed regardless of clone size, following viremia and occurring earlier in large clones (days 200-264) than in small clones. CD57 was not measured in the sequencing data, so a conservative gene-based aging definition was used instead.

The clonotype comes from a female donor who had a heart transplant and CMV viremia. The chain is made from TRBV25-1 and TRBJ1-3; the D segment cannot be called with confidence. This specimen was CMV peptide-activated CD4+ and CD8+ T cells sorted from blood, taken at five time points, pooled. This specimen's cell subset or site label, per the study, means: sorted CD8+CD137+ and CD4+CD154+ T cells after about 11 h CMV IE-1 peptide stimulation. For the CDR3, the sequence is CASSESYTGSRIYSGNTIYF. The bases read TGTGCCAGCAGTGAATCGTATACGGGGTCACGCATTTACTCTGGAAACACCATATATTTT.